This T cell receptor beta chain was sequenced in a study of shared clonotypes between healthy human individuals. Study details: For every donor, three CD4 naive, three CD4 memory, two CD8 naive and one CD8 memory plates were used. Study conclusions and caveats: Shared across several donors were around 5% of the naive CD4 clonotypes. The study generally estimated greater richness for naive than memory subsets. Sampling covered blood only; tissue repertoires likely differ.

TCRdb's table, derived via immunoSEQ multiplex PCR, lists solely in-frame clones and lacks some. The profile shows hundreds of thousands of clones, 74% of them singletons. Trimming took off 2 bases at V and 4 bases at J, with 8 bases between the two ends. Germline V CDR1 and CDR2: MDHEN, SYDVKM. This CDR3 has 14 amino acids. About this clone: The antigen is not known.

Sequences were obtained from memory CD4+ T cells sorted from blood. The subset denotes: CD45RA-negative fraction. V is TRBV28 and J is TRBJ2-2; D is uncertain. This TCR was recovered from a woman aged 30 to 39 in good health. The CDR3, as DNA: TGTGCCAGCAGTTTAGGTCAGATCACCGGGGAGCTGTTTTTT. It translates to CASSLGQITGELFF.